This T cell receptor (beta chain) derives from a study of blood T cells in healthy people across ages. The authors drew around 9.4 milliliters of peripheral blood from each donor. Combining a sample-barcoded 5' primer with a J-beta primer mix, a second PCR ran for roughly 6 to 11 cycles. With 12 random nucleotides, a template-switch adaptor tagged each individual cDNA molecule. MiXCR, applied by TCRdb to the 5' RACE reads, yields one record per CDR3 protein. The data contain 650,000 to 1,000,000 distinct CDR3 sequences, roughly 35% of them singletons. This CDR3 contains 11 residues. Germline CDR1 and CDR2: SGHTA and FQGTGA. Deletions cut 4 bases from V and 7 bases from J, with 6 bases between.

The V gene is TRBV7-3, the J gene TRBJ2-3; no firm D call. This receptor was obtained from a man aged 18 to 29 in good health. The specimen sequenced was blood. The DNA of the CDR3 is TGTGCCAGCAGCTCGACGAATACGCAGTATTTT. Translating it yields CASSSTNTQYF.